This TCR beta chain emerged from a study of T cell responses to AZD1222 COVID-19 vaccine. The assay was immunoSEQ multiplex PCR, and TCRdb's table has in-frame clones only and misses some. This table has roughly 150,000 clones, 85% to 95% appearing once. V was pared by 6 bases and J by 0 bases, with 10 bases of the junction left unmatched. Germline CDR1 SGHRS, CDR2 YFSETQ. CDR3 length equals 16 residues. Here the sequenced sample was peripheral blood, taken on day 0 of AZD1222 vaccination. The chain has TRBV5-1 and TRBJ1-1; 8 bases agree with TRBD1. The receptor was isolated from an adult in good health. This chain's CDR3 is CASTDGTGLLNTEAFF. CDR3 DNA sequence: TGCGCCAGCACTGATGGGACAGGCCTGTTGAACACTGAAGCTTTCTTT. Full variable domain (remainder filled in from reference TRBV5-1 and TRBJ1-1): KAGVTQTPRYLIKTRGQQVTLSCSPISGHRSVSWYQQTPGQGLQFLFEYFSETQRNKGNFPGRFSGRQFSNSRSEMNVSTLELGDSALYLCASTDGTGLLNTEAFFGQGTRLTVV.